The clone carrying this T cell receptor beta chain was picked up a small number of times. Its antigen is unknown. Deletions cut 6 bases from V and 0 bases from J, with 12 bases between. Germline assignment: CDR1 DFQATT and CDR2 SNEGSKA (reference sequence). This CDR3 has 13 amino acids. Sequencing of cultured CD4+ T cell DNA used the Oncomine TCR Beta short-read assay. Investigators isolated genomic DNA from cultured CD4+ T cells. TCRdb redid the calling of the PCR reads with MiXCR, one entry per CDR3 protein. The sample lists 6,500 to 8,000 distinct CDR3 sequences, 35% occurring once. Indicated treatment: approximately 9-day PBMC culture with coronavirus spike peptide pools or control peptides (ViraFEST assay). An unexposed donor provided the CD4+ T cells, which were collected before the COVID-19 pandemic (2011-2018). About 2 million PBMCs were grown per well alongside approximately 9.4 IU/ml IL-2 and around 9.6 ug/ml peptide pools.

The sample originates from a study of vaccination and CD4 T cells after COVID-19. Study-level background: Convalescent participants consisted of six males and four females, two being Hispanic.

The specimen sequenced was CD4+ T cells from blood, cultured in vitro. This chain joins TRBV20-1 and TRBJ2-7, with a tentative D call TRBD2 (6 bases). The clonotype was recovered from a human donor in good health. The CDR3, as DNA: TGCAGTGCACCGGGGGTTAACTCCTACGAGCAGTACTTC. Translating it yields CSAPGVNSYEQYF.